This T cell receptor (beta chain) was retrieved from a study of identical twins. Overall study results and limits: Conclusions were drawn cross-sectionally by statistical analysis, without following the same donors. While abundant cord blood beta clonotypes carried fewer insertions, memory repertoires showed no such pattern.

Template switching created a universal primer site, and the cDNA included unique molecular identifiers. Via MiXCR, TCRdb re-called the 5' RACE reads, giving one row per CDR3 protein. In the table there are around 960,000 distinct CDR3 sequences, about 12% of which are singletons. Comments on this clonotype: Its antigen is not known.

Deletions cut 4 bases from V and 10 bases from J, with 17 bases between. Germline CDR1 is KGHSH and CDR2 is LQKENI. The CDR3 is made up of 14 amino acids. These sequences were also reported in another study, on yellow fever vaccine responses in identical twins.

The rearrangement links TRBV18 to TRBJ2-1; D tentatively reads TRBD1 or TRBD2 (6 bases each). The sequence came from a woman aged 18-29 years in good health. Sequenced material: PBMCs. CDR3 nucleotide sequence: TGTGCCAGCTCACTACGGGGGCCTACGAGAGAGCAGTTCTTC. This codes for CASSLRGPTREQFF.